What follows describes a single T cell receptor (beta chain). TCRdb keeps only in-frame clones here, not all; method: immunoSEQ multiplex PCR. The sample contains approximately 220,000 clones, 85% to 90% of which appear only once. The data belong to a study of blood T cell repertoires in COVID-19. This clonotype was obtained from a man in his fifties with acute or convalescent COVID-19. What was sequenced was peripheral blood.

CDR3 bases: TGTGCCAGTAGTATGGGACAGGGTAAGGGCAATCAGCCCCAGCATTTT. Protein sequence: CASSMGQGKGNQPQHF. V and J are TRBV19 and TRBJ1-5; 9 nucleotides match TRBD1. V lost 3 bases and J lost 2; bases outside the gene matches: 5. The CDR3 loop spans 16 amino acids. The germline V gene has CDR1 LNHDA and CDR2 SQIVND (reference sequence).